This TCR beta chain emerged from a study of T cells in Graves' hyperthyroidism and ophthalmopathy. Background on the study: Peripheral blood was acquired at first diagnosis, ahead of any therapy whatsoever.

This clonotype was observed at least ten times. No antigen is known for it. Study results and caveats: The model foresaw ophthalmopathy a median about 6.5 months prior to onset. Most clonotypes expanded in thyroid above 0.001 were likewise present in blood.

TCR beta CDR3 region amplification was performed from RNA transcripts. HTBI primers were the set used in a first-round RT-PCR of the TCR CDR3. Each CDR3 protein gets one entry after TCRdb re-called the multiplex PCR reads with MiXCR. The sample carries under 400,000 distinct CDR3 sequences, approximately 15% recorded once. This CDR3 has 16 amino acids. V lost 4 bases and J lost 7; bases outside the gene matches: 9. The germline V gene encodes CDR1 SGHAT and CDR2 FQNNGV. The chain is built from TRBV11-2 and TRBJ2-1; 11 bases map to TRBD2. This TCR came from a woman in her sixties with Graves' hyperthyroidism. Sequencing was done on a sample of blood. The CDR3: CASSSTRSGRVNEQFF. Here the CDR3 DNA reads TGTGCCAGCAGCTCGACCCGTAGCGGGAGGGTGAATGAGCAGTTCTTC. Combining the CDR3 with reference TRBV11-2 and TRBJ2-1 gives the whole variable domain EAGVAQSPRYKIIEKRQSVAFWCNPISGHATLYWYQQILGQGPKLLIQFQNNGVVDDSQLPKDRFSAERLKGVDSTLKIQPAKLEDSAVYLCASSSTRSGRVNEQFFGPGTRLTVL.